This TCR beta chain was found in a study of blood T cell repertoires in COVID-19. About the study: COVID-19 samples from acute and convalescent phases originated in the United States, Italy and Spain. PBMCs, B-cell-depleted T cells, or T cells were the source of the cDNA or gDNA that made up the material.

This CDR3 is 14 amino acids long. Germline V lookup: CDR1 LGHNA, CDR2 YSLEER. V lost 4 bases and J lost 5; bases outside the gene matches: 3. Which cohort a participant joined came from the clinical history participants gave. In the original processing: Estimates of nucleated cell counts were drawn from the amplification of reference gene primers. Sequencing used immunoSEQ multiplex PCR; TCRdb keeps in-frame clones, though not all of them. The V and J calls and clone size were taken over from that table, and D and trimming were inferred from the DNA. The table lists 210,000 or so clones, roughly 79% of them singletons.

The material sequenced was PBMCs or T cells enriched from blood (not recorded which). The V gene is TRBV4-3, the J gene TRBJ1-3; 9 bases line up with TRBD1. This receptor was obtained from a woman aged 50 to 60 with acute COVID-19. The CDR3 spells CASSPGQGRNTIYF. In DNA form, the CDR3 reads TGCGCCAGCAGCCCGGGACAGGGTAGAAACACCATATATTTT.